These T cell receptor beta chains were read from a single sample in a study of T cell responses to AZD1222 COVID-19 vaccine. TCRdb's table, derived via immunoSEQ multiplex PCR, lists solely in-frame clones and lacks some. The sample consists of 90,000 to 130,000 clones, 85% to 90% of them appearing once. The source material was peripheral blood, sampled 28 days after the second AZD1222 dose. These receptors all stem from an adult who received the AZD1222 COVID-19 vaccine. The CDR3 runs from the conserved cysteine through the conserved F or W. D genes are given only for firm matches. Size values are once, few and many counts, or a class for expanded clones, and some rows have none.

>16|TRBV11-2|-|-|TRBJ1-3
TGTGCCAGCAGCTTAGTCCGGGGTTCCCCTGGAAACACCATATATTTT
CASSLVRGSPGNTIYF
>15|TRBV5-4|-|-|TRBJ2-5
TGTGCCAGCAGCTTGGAGGCGTACTCCCAAGAGACCCAGTACTTC
CASSLEAYSQETQYF
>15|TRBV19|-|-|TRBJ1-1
TGTGCCAGCCGCCCTGAGGACATTTGGAACACTGAAGCTTTCTTT
CASRPEDIWNTEAFF
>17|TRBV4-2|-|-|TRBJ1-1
TGTGCCAGCAGCCAAGGCACAGGGAATGTGTACGACACTGAAGCTTTCTTT
CASSQGTGNVYDTEAFF
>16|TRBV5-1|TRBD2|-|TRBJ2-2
TGCGCCAGCTCCCTCTCGCGGGGGACGAACACCGGGGAGCTGTTTTTT
CASSLSRGTNTGELFF
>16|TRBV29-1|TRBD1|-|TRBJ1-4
TGCAGCGTACCAGTCCCAGGGGGTTTGACTAATGAAAAACTGTTTTTT
CSVPVPGGLTNEKLFF
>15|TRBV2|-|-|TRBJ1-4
TGTGCCAGCATAGGCTCCGCTGCAACTAATGAAAAACTGTTTTTT
CASIGSAATNEKLFF
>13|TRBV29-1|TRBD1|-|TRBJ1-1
TGCAGCGCTGACGGACAGGGAGGCACTGAAGCTTTCTTT
CSADGQGGTEAFF
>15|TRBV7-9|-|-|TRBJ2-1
TGTGCCAGCAGCTCCACAATTCGGGGGGCGAATGAGCAGTTCTTC
CASSSTIRGANEQFF
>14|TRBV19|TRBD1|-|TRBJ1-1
TGTGCCAGTACCTCGGACAGGGGCAACACTGAAGCTTTCTTT
CASTSDRGNTEAFF
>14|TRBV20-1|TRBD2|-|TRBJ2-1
TGCAGTGCTAGTAATAGCGGGAGGAGGGATGAGCAGTTCTTC
CSASNSGRRDEQFF
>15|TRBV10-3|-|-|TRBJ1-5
TGTGCCATCAGTGATTCAGGGGACGGAGGTCAGCCCCAGCATTTT
CAISDSGDGGQPQHF
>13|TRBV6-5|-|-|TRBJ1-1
TGTGCCAGCAGTTTCCAGTGGAACACTGAAGCTTTCTTT
CASSFQWNTEAFF
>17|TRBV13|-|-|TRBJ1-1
TGTGCCAGCAGCCCCAAATGGGTGACAGGCCCTTTCACTGAAGCTTTCTTT
CASSPKWVTGPFTEAFF
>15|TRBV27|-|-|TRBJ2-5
TGTGCCAGCAGACCTCCAAGGGCTAGACGAGAGACCCAGTACTTC
CASRPPRARRETQYF
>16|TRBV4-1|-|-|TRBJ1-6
TGCGCCAGCAGCCAAGAGGGGTCAGGAATGAGATCACCCCTCCACTTT
CASSQEGSGMRSPLHF
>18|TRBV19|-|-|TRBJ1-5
TGTGCCAGTACTCAAACGGGACAACGACACTATAGCAATCAGCCCCAGCATTTT
CASTQTGQRHYSNQPQHF
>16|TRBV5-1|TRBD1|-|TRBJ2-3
TGCGCCAGCAGCTTGGAGGGGGACAGTTCCACAGATACGCAGTATTTT
CASSLEGDSSTDTQYF
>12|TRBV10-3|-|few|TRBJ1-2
TGTGCCATCAGTCTCTTGGGAGGCGGCTACACCTTC
CAISLLGGGYTF
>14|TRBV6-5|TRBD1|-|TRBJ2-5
TGTGCCAGCTCAAGGGGGCAGTCCCAAGAGACCCAGTACTTC
CASSRGQSQETQYF
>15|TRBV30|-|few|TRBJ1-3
TGTGCCTGGAGTGTATCGGGGAACTCTGGAAACACCATATATTTT
CAWSVSGNSGNTIYF
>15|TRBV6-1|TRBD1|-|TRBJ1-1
TGTGCCAGCAGCGAAGGGACAGCTGGGCACACTGAAGCTTTCTTT
CASSEGTAGHTEAFF
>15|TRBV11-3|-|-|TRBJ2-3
TGTGCCAGCAGCTTAGGGCTCCGCCGCACAGATACGCAGTATTTT
CASSLGLRRTDTQYF
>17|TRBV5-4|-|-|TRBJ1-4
TGTGCCAGCAGCACATCCGATCAGGGACCCACAAATGAAAAACTGTTTTTT
CASSTSDQGPTNEKLFF
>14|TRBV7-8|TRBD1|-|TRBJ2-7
TGTGCCAGCAGCCTAGTGCACAGGGGTCCCGAGCAGTACTTC
CASSLVHRGPEQYF